These 11 T cell receptor beta chains came from one sample sequenced in a study of blood T cells in healthy people across ages. A J-beta primer mix and a sample-barcoded 5' primer were used in a second PCR of roughly 6 to 11 cycles. In TCRdb, the 5' RACE reads were re-called with MiXCR into one record per CDR3 protein. Found here are about 800,000 distinct CDR3 sequences, 25% of them singletons; the top ten hold under 4.5%. Separately, the same data were catalogued under a study of T cells of mothers and their children.

The sample was blood. These receptors were collected from a boy aged 5-17 years in good health.

The rearrangement links TRBV12-3 or TRBV12-4 to TRBJ2-1; D might be TRBD2 (6 bases). CDR3 length: 15 amino acids. Trimming pared 4 bases from V and 7 bases from J, leaving 17 bases between. CDR3 region: CASSYTGVINNEQFF. Written as DNA, the CDR3 is TGTGCCAGCAGTTACACGGGAGTCATAAATAATGAGCAGTTCTTC.

This clonotype was counted only a few times. The rearrangement joins TRBV20-1 to TRBJ2-3; 9 nucleotides agree with TRBD2. Looked up from germline, CDR1 is DFQATT and CDR2 is SNEGSKA (reference sequence). Trimming took 0 bases from V and 4 from J; bases not matched to a gene: 2. This CDR3 contains 14 residues. CDR3 loop: CSARDAGGPDTQYF. In DNA form, the CDR3 reads TGCAGTGCTAGAGATGCGGGAGGGCCAGATACGCAGTATTTT.

This clonotype was detected only a few times. The CDR3 reads CASSLDTAPGRGRETQYF. Written as DNA, the CDR3 is TGTGCCAGCAGCTTAGATACGGCCCCAGGGAGGGGTCGAGAGACCCAGTACTTC. The rearrangement uses TRBV11-2 and TRBJ2-5, with 7 nucleotides matching TRBD2. Per germline, CDR1 SGHAT and CDR2 FQNNGV. J was trimmed by 4 bases and V by 0 bases; bases with no gene match: 14. The CDR3 length is 18 residues.

The chain uses TRBV28 and TRBJ2-5; 10 bases line up with TRBD2. J was trimmed by 0 bases and V by 6 bases; bases with no gene match: 10. The germline V gene has CDR1 MDHEN and CDR2 SYDVKM. The CDR3 covers 17 residues. The CDR3 reads CASSGTSENMYQETQYF. CDR3 sequence (DNA): TGTGCCAGCAGCGGGACTAGCGAGAATATGTACCAAGAGACCCAGTACTTC. Full variable domain (missing parts from reference TRBV28 and TRBJ2-5): DVKVTQSSRYLVKRTGEKVFLECVQDMDHENMFWYRQDPGLGLRLIYFSYDVKMKEKGDIPEGYSVSREKKERFSLILESASTNQTSMYLCASSGTSENMYQETQYFGPGTRLLVL.

A few counts support this clonotype. CDR3 DNA: TGTGCCAGCAGAACGGGACTCGGCACAGATACGCAGTATTTT. This sequence encodes CASRTGLGTDTQYF. V is TRBV6-6 and J is TRBJ2-3; a possible D gene is TRBD2 (6 bases). Germline V CDR1 and CDR2: MNHNY, SVGAGI (reference sequence). There are 14 residues in the CDR3. V was cut by 6 bases and J by 1 base, with 11 bases left in between.

This clonotype was seen only a few times. The genes are TRBV7-8 and TRBJ1-2; D not certain. Per germline, CDR1 SGHVS and CDR2 FQNEAQ. The CDR3 loop spans 13 amino acids. V was clipped by 2 bases and J by 6 bases, with 10 bases between them. The CDR3 protein is CASSLLGEDGYTF. The CDR3 DNA reads TGTGCCAGCAGCTTACTGGGCGAGGATGGCTACACCTTC.

This chain links TRBV5-1 with TRBJ2-1; possible D gene TRBD2, 7 bases. The J call is uncertain, as TRBJ2-7 better fits the DNA end. From germline, CDR1 is SGHRS and CDR2 YFSETQ. CDR3 length: 15 amino acids. The CDR3 loop reads CASSLGGLLSYEQYF. The CDR3 coding sequence is TGCGCCAGCAGCCTGGGGGGGCTACTTTCCTACGAGCAGTACTTC.

This clonotype was observed a handful of times. In DNA form, the CDR3 reads TGCGCCAGCAGCTTGGTCGGACTAGCGGGGACCACAGATACGCAGTATTTT. It translates to CASSLVGLAGTTDTQYF. V and J are TRBV5-1 and TRBJ2-3, with 12 bases fitting TRBD2. Germline V gives CDR1 SGHRS, CDR2 YFSETQ. J was trimmed by 2 bases and V by 0 bases; bases with no gene match: 4. This CDR3 is 17 amino acids long.

The chain links TRBV7-9 to TRBJ2-7, with a possible D match to TRBD2 (6 bases). The CDR3 sequence is 15 residues long. Germline V gene sequence: CDR1 SEHNR, CDR2 FQNEAQ (reference sequence). Trimming pared 5 bases from V and 0 bases from J, leaving 14 bases between. The CDR3 DNA is TGTGCCAGCAGCGCCCGGGACGGGAGCTCCTACGAGCAGTACTTC. It yields the protein CASSARDGSSYEQYF.

This clonotype was seen more than once but under ten times. The chain employs TRBV4-3 and TRBJ2-1; 10 bases are shared with TRBD2. Trimming cost V 0 bases and J 7 bases; bases outside gene matches: 9. The germline V gene encodes CDR1 LGHNA and CDR2 YSLEER. The CDR3 sequence is 17 residues long. The DNA for the CDR3 is TGCGCCAGCAGCCAAGAAAGAGCGGGAGGGGCTTTGAATGAGCAGTTCTTC. This codes for CASSQERAGGALNEQFF.

This clonotype has just a few counts. The rearrangement links TRBV7-3 to TRBJ2-6; D is unclear. The V end was cut by 5 bases, the J end by 4 bases, with 15 bases between. CDR1 and CDR2 (germline): SGHTA, FQGTGA. There are 16 residues in the CDR3. CDR3: CASSPDPLVGANVLTF. In DNA form, the CDR3 reads TGTGCCAGCAGCCCCGACCCTCTCGTGGGGGCCAACGTCCTGACTTTC.